Listed here are 6 T cell receptor beta chains from one sample, sequenced in a study of T-cell memory formation after mild COVID-19. TCRdb recomputed calls from the 5' RACE reads with MiXCR, one row per CDR3 protein. In the table there are 300,000 to 400,000 distinct CDR3 sequences, approximately 27% of which are singletons. Sequencing was done on a sample of PBMCs or a T cell subset sorted from them (not recorded which). These receptors all stem from an adult woman who had mild COVID-19 (a few samples of this study predate the infection). Cell type and time point are not known.

The chain joins TRBV7-9 to TRBJ1-2, with 8 bases identical to TRBD1. Looked up from germline, CDR1 is SEHNR and CDR2 is FQNEAQ (reference sequence). After removal of 1 base from V and 6 bases from J, the junction contained 7 bases not matched to a gene. CDR3 size: 15 residues. Here the CDR3 reads CASSLGAYRGNGYTF. CDR3 in DNA: TGTGCCAGCAGCTTAGGAGCATACAGGGGGAATGGCTACACCTTC.

The chain links TRBV18 to TRBJ1-1; D not resolved. V dropped 4 bases and J dropped 1 base, with 10 bases sitting between them. The CDR3 totals 14 residues. Per the germline V gene, CDR1 is KGHSH and CDR2 is LQKENI. The CDR3 sequence: CASSHRGRNTEAFF. The DNA for the CDR3 is TGTGCCAGCTCACACCGGGGAAGGAACACTGAAGCTTTCTTT.

The table lists this clonotype with a few counts. The chain links TRBV5-1 to TRBJ2-7; TRBD2 agrees at 8 bases. Germline CDR1 SGHRS, CDR2 YFSETQ. The length of the CDR3 is 15 residues. The trim removed 0 bases at V and 5 bases at J, leaving 7 bases unmatched. The CDR3 DNA reads as TGCGCCAGCAGCTTGGCCGCGGGGGGCCCAGACGAGCAGTACTTC. Translating it yields CASSLAAGGPDEQYF. Full variable domain (rest looked up from reference TRBV5-1 and TRBJ2-7): KAGVTQTPRYLIKTRGQQVTLSCSPISGHRSVSWYQQTPGQGLQFLFEYFSETQRNKGNFPGRFSGRQFSNSRSEMNVSTLELGDSALYLCASSLAAGGPDEQYFGPGTRLTVT.

This clonotype has just a few counts. This chain links TRBV3-1 with TRBJ2-1; D uncertain. The germline V gene encodes CDR1 LGHDT and CDR2 YNNKEL (reference sequence). The V end lost 3 bases, the J end lost 8 bases, and 5 bases lay between the germline ends. The CDR3 is 11 amino acids. CDR3: CASSQWDEQFF. The DNA for the CDR3 is TGTGCCAGCAGCCAGTGGGATGAGCAGTTCTTC.

This clonotype was seen a handful of times. V and J are TRBV7-2 and TRBJ2-7; the D is unclear. CDR1 and CDR2 from the germline V gene are SGHTA and FQGNSA. The CDR3 runs 14 residues. The V and J ends lost 5 bases and 2 bases respectively, with 13 bases between them. This CDR3 is CASSPHWVTYEQYF. The CDR3 nucleotides read TGTGCCAGCAGCCCGCACTGGGTAACCTACGAGCAGTACTTC.

The CDR3 nucleotides read TGCAGCGTTGAAGATGGGGGCGTCTCAGATACGCAGTATTTT. Its protein is CSVEDGGVSDTQYF. V is TRBV29-1 and J is TRBJ2-3, with D maybe TRBD1 (6 bases). The CDR3 runs to 14 residues. The V gene's germline CDR1 is SQVTM and CDR2 ANQGSEA. V lost 0 bases, J lost 4 bases, and 11 bases lay in between.